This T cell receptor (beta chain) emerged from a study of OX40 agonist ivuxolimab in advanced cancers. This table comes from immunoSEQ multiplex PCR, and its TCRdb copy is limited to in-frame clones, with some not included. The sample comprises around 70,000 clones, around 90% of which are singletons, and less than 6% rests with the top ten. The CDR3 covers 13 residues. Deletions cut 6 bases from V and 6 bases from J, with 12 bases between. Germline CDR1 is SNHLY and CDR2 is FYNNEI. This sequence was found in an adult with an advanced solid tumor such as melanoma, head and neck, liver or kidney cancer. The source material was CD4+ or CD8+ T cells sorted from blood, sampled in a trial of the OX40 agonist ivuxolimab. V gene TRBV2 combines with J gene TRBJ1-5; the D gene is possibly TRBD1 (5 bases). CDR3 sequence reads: CASRGLGVQPQHF. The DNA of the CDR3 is TGTGCCAGCAGGGGACTCGGGGTTCAGCCCCAGCATTTT.